Ten or more counts support the clone carrying this T cell receptor beta chain. Antigen unknown. The sample comes from a study of identical twins. Study observations and caveats: Insertion counts were lower in abundant cord blood beta clonotypes, a trend that memory repertoires did not show.

In TCRdb, the 5' RACE reads were re-called with MiXCR into one record per CDR3 protein. The data show some 500,000 distinct CDR3 sequences, with 9.6% seen just once and roughly 3% held by the top ten. The CDR3 covers 12 residues. Germline loops: CDR1 DFQATT, CDR2 SNEGSKA (reference sequence). With 3 bases removed from V and 4 bases from J, the gap between germline ends came to 9 bases. The same data also contributed to another study, on yellow fever vaccine responses in identical twins.

Sequencing was performed on PBMCs. The sequence came from a woman younger than 35 in good health. The genes are TRBV20-1 and TRBJ2-5; either TRBD1 or TRBD2 may supply D (6 bases each). The CDR3 coding sequence is TGCAGTGCTAGTGGGGGGCGAGAGACCCAGTACTTC. Protein product: CSASGGRETQYF.